This is a list of T cell receptor beta chains from one sample in a study of T cell clusters in autoimmune cytopenias. TCRdb re-called the multiplex PCR reads and shows each CDR3 protein once, DNA omitted. This sample contains fewer than 7,000 distinct CDR3 sequences. These same data were also listed under a study on T cell repertoires in aging, cancer and after chemotherapy.

The sequencing input was peripheral blood. The receptor set was obtained from a human donor in good health. Each CDR3 is given with its conserved first and last residue. Size is stated for part of the rows, as once, few or many counts, or as a class when the clone is expanded.

cdr3_aa,clone_size,cdr3_length,v_call,j_call
CASSLDFNSPLHF,NA,13,TRBV18,TRBJ1-6
CASSLARGRWLNEQFF,NA,16,TRBV7-6,TRBJ2-1
CASSFGGDQPQHF,medium-sized,13,TRBV5-6,TRBJ1-5
CASSLLRQGAEQYF,NA,14,TRBV27,TRBJ2-7
CASSPRTISTDTQYF,medium-sized,15,TRBV13,TRBJ2-3
CAVTGTEDSYGYTF,NA,14,TRBV28,TRBJ1-2
CASSPLGLANTDTQYF,NA,16,TRBV5-1,TRBJ2-3
CASSLMVGQGTNTIYF,medium-sized,16,TRBV12-3/TRBV12-4,TRBJ1-3
CASSPGPTGSVDTQYF,medium-sized,16,TRBV5-4,TRBJ2-3
CASSLAGREDKPYEQYF,NA,17,TRBV7-9,TRBJ2-7
CAISERLSYDQPQHF,NA,15,TRBV10-3,TRBJ1-5
CASSLTVYSNQPQHF,NA,15,TRBV7-2,TRBJ1-5
CASSYTGGLDTEAFF,NA,15,TRBV6-5,TRBJ1-1
CASSRGPGYTF,NA,11,TRBV5-4,TRBJ1-2
CSVGSGNTGELFF,large,13,TRBV29-1,TRBJ2-2
CAISESPGEGWLIEAFF,NA,17,TRBV10-3,TRBJ1-1
CASSTRTSGRTVGSTGELFF,NA,20,TRBV19,TRBJ2-2
CAWGRGRGQETQYF,medium-sized,14,TRBV30,TRBJ2-5
CASSRGLRQPQHF,NA,13,TRBV19,TRBJ1-5
CASSYSGTGGSPLHF,NA,15,TRBV6-5,TRBJ1-6
CASSYREHYGYTF,NA,13,TRBV27,TRBJ1-2
CSVGEGAMNSPLHF,medium-sized,14,TRBV29-1,TRBJ1-6
CASSADWSTSENTDTQYF,NA,18,TRBV7-2,TRBJ2-3
CASSLAGPPEKLFF,NA,14,TRBV5-4,TRBJ1-4
CASSLSYGTGEQFF,NA,14,TRBV7-2,TRBJ2-1
CASSYRLADYNEQFF,NA,15,TRBV6-2/TRBV6-3,TRBJ2-1
CASSLSGRTPLHF,NA,13,TRBV12-3/TRBV12-4,TRBJ1-6
CATSRDPAGNTEAFF,NA,15,TRBV15,TRBJ1-1
CASRPSQRRSDTIYF,NA,15,TRBV6-1,TRBJ1-3
CASSYRGLAGAEGGTQYF,medium-sized,18,TRBV6-2/TRBV6-3,TRBJ2-5
CATSRGLSGLVENQETQYF,NA,19,TRBV15,TRBJ2-5
CASSLGTGISGANVLTF,NA,17,TRBV7-9,TRBJ2-6
CASSILGGSWDEQYF,NA,15,TRBV19,TRBJ2-7
CASSNSLAKNIQYF,NA,14,TRBV7-2,TRBJ2-4
CASSYGQGPDTQYF,medium-sized,14,TRBV6-6,TRBJ2-3
CASSSTINSPLHF,NA,13,TRBV5-1,TRBJ1-6
CASSLAYKTTNTEAFF,NA,16,TRBV13,TRBJ1-1
CASSLENRGQDTQYF,NA,15,TRBV7-2,TRBJ2-3
CASSLDHGGEQFF,NA,13,TRBV11-2,TRBJ2-1
CATRGGPNTGELFF,medium-sized,14,TRBV19,TRBJ2-2
CAISGGYGYTF,NA,11,TRBV10-3,TRBJ1-2
CASSSLQSSYNEQFF,medium-sized,15,TRBV19,TRBJ2-1
CASSPGTGGGEQFF,medium-sized,14,TRBV18,TRBJ2-1
CASSSTGLNEKLFF,medium-sized,14,TRBV6-6,TRBJ1-4
CASGEWGAYNEQFF,medium-sized,14,TRBV7-9,TRBJ2-1
CASSPLAPGQGGKLFF,NA,16,TRBV6-2/TRBV6-3,TRBJ1-4
CASAGATNEKLFF,medium-sized,13,TRBV19,TRBJ1-4
CASSLVSGGSYNEQFF,NA,16,TRBV5-1,TRBJ2-1
CASMSTGELFF,medium-sized,11,TRBV6-5,TRBJ2-2
CASFPSGRVNSYNEQFF,NA,17,TRBV12-3/TRBV12-4,TRBJ2-1
CATSRDLGGTNEKLFF,NA,16,TRBV15,TRBJ1-4
CASSSPGLEDTQYF,medium-sized,14,TRBV6-5,TRBJ2-3
CASSSGQHASGYTF,medium-sized,14,TRBV6-5,TRBJ1-2
CASKMTGALNQPQHF,NA,15,TRBV27,TRBJ1-5
CATSRDPIGEQFF,NA,13,TRBV15,TRBJ2-1
CASNGQGNNSPLHF,medium-sized,14,TRBV6-1,TRBJ1-6
CASSLGGAGEKLFF,NA,14,TRBV5-4,TRBJ1-4
CASSLEVTSTYEQYF,NA,15,TRBV5-1,TRBJ2-7
CASTREDNEQFF,NA,12,TRBV12-3/TRBV12-4,TRBJ2-1